The 24 T cell receptor beta chains presented below share a single source sample, sequenced in a study of cytomegalovirus exposure and HLA in healthy donors. The data were produced by immunoSEQ multiplex PCR, yet TCRdb's version contains in-frame clones alone and is incomplete. Here the sample spans approximately 64,000 clones, 80% to 90% being singletons. The sample comprised PBMCs. These receptors all stem from a woman aged 18-30 years in good health and CMV-seronegative.

The chain employs TRBV29-1 and TRBJ2-7, with 8 nucleotides matching TRBD2. The CDR3 consists of 15 residues. Germline CDR1 reads SQVTM; CDR2 reads ANQGSEA. Losses at the gene ends were 6 bases for V and 2 bases for J; bases not matched to a gene: 12. As DNA, the CDR3 is TGCAGCGTGGCAACTAGCGGACTGGGACCCTACGAGCAGTACTTC. Translation gives CSVATSGLGPYEQYF.

The gene calls are TRBV9 and TRBJ2-7; a possible D gene is TRBD1 (6 bases). Germline assignment: CDR1 SGDLS and CDR2 YYNGEE. This CDR3 region has 14 residues. The V gene lost 0 bases and the J gene lost 3 bases, with 10 bases spanning the gap. The CDR3 bases are TGTGCCAGCAGCGTAGGGGACACCCACTACGAGCAGTACTTC. Translating gives CASSVGDTHYEQYF.

This chain connects TRBV5-1 to TRBJ2-1; D gene uncertain. The CDR3 spans 13 residues. In germline, CDR1 is SGHRS, CDR2 YFSETQ. Trimming stripped 1 base from V and 7 bases from J, with 9 bases between. CDR3 in amino acids: CASSLSSRNEQFF. CDR3 nucleotides: TGCGCCAGCAGCTTGTCCAGCAGGAATGAGCAGTTCTTC.

This chain joins TRBV29-1 and TRBJ2-7; 11 bases fit TRBD1. CDR1 is SQVTM, CDR2 ANQGSEA, per germline. The CDR3 extends over 14 amino acids. With V trimmed by 4 bases and J by 2 bases, 4 bases remained unmatched. CDR3 sequence (DNA): TGCAGCGTTGGGGGACAGGGGGGACCCTACGAGCAGTACTTC. It translates to CSVGGQGGPYEQYF.

A single count supports this clone. This chain joins TRBV5-1 and TRBJ2-1; the D is unclear. The CDR3 is made up of 13 amino acids. Trimming shortened V by 3 bases and J by 7 bases, and 11 bases separated the two germline ends. CDR1 is SGHRS and CDR2 is YFSETQ in the germline V gene. This CDR3 is CASSSYPGNEQFF. CDR3 coding DNA: TGCGCCAGCAGCTCGTATCCCGGGAATGAGCAGTTCTTC.

The V gene is TRBV4-2, the J gene TRBJ2-5; 7 nucleotides agree with TRBD1. The germline V gene has CDR1 LGHNA and CDR2 YNFKEQ. V was pared by 4 bases and J by 1 base, with 3 bases of the junction left unmatched. This CDR3 region has 14 residues. The CDR3: CASSPGTAQETQYF. In DNA form, the CDR3 reads TGTGCCAGCAGCCCCGGGACAGCCCAAGAGACCCAGTACTTC.

The gene calls are TRBV28 and TRBJ1-3, with a possible D match to TRBD1 (5 bases). Looked up from germline, CDR1 is MDHEN and CDR2 is SYDVKM. Between the trimmed V and J ends, which lost 5 bases and 1 base, there was a span of 21 bases. This CDR3 spans 18 amino acids. The CDR3 bases are TGTGCCAGCAGTGGAACTGCTACCGGGGGACTATCTGGAAACACCATATATTTT. Protein sequence: CASSGTATGGLSGNTIYF.

V usage is TRBV5-1 and J usage is TRBJ2-5, with D uncertain. The CDR3 has 14 amino acids. Looked up from germline, CDR1 is SGHRS and CDR2 is YFSETQ. Deletions cut 3 bases from V and 0 bases from J, with 9 bases between. The CDR3 is CASSSGVHQETQYF. The CDR3 region has the DNA TGCGCCAGCAGCTCCGGAGTCCACCAAGAGACCCAGTACTTC.

This chain links TRBV19 with TRBJ1-5; no definite D call. V dropped 3 bases and J dropped 1 base, with 13 bases sitting between them. Germline assignment: CDR1 LNHDA and CDR2 SQIVND (reference sequence). The CDR3 is made up of 16 amino acids. The CDR3: CASSILQTRSNQPQHF. The CDR3 region has the DNA TGTGCCAGTAGTATTCTCCAGACTAGGAGCAATCAGCCCCAGCATTTT. Supplemented by reference TRBV19 and TRBJ1-5, the full variable domain reads DGGITQSPKYLFRKEGQNVTLSCEQNLNHDAMYWYRQDPGQGLRLIYYSQIVNDFQKGDIAEGYSVSREKKESFPLTVTSAQKNPTAFYLCASSILQTRSNQPQHFGDGTRLSIL.

This sequence joins TRBV19 and TRBJ2-3; 7 nucleotides match TRBD1. Germline CDR1 LNHDA, CDR2 SQIVND (reference sequence). The ends lost 9 bases at V and 2 bases at J; junction bases unmatched: 14. This CDR3 region has 16 residues. The CDR3 DNA reads TGTGCCAGCCGACGGGGTACGGGACAGCCCACAGATACGCAGTATTTT. This codes for CASRRGTGQPTDTQYF.

The chain couples TRBV5-5 to TRBJ2-5; tentatively, D is TRBD1 (5 bases). CDR3 size: 14 residues. V gave up 1 base and J gave up 2 bases, with 9 bases separating them. CDR1 is SGHKS and CDR2 is YYEKEE in the germline V gene (reference sequence). CDR3 sequence: CASSLNRRQETQYF. For the CDR3, the DNA is TGTGCCAGCAGCTTGAACAGGAGACAAGAGACCCAGTACTTC.

This chain links TRBV5-1 with TRBJ1-1; 8 bases agree with TRBD1. J lost 4 bases, V lost 2 bases, and 7 bases had no gene match. CDR1 and CDR2 (germline): SGHRS, YFSETQ. This CDR3 is 15 amino acids long. CDR3 in DNA: TGCGCCAGCAGCTTTCAGGGGGCGCAGGGCACTGAAGCTTTCTTT. This gives the protein CASSFQGAQGTEAFF. The complete variable domain, with remaining parts taken from reference TRBV5-1 and TRBJ1-1, reads KAGVTQTPRYLIKTRGQQVTLSCSPISGHRSVSWYQQTPGQGLQFLFEYFSETQRNKGNFPGRFSGRQFSNSRSEMNVSTLELGDSALYLCASSFQGAQGTEAFFGQGTRLTVV.

Here the CDR3 reads CASSFGGRSRPGANVLTF. Here the CDR3 DNA reads TGCGCCAGCAGCTTTGGAGGCAGGTCCCGACCTGGGGCCAACGTCCTGACTTTC. V and J are TRBV5-1 and TRBJ2-6, with D perhaps TRBD2 (5 bases). This CDR3 is 18 amino acids long. The germline V gene has CDR1 SGHRS and CDR2 YFSETQ. The ends were cut back, 2 bases at V and 2 bases at J, with 17 bases in the middle. Using reference TRBV5-1 and TRBJ2-6 for the parts outside the CDR3, the full variable domain is KAGVTQTPRYLIKTRGQQVTLSCSPISGHRSVSWYQQTPGQGLQFLFEYFSETQRNKGNFPGRFSGRQFSNSRSEMNVSTLELGDSALYLCASSFGGRSRPGANVLTFGAGSRLTVL.

The rearrangement links TRBV6-5 to TRBJ2-7; 10 bases are shared with TRBD2. CDR1 MNHEY and CDR2 SVGAGI come from the germline V gene. Losses at the gene ends were 4 bases for V and 4 bases for J; bases not matched to a gene: 7. The CDR3 spans 15 residues. The CDR3 region has the DNA TGTGCCAGCAGTTCAAGACTAGCGGGTGGATACGAGCAGTACTTC. Translation: CASSSRLAGGYEQYF.

The rearrangement joins TRBV23-1 to TRBJ1-5; no clear D gene. TRBV23-1 is reported as an ORF; its role is uncertain. The CDR3 contains 10 residues. The ends were cut back, 8 bases at V and 12 bases at J, with 11 bases in the middle. The CDR3 region is CASLSTVQHF. As DNA, the CDR3 is TGCGCCAGCCTCTCCACGGTCCAGCATTTT.

This sequence joins TRBV7-2 and TRBJ2-3; TRBD2 agrees at 10 bases. The CDR3 runs 16 residues. J was trimmed by 0 bases and V by 6 bases; bases with no gene match: 6. The V gene's germline CDR1 is SGHTA and CDR2 FQGNSA. The CDR3 nucleotides read TGTGCCAGCAGACTTAGCGGGGGGACTAGCACAGATACGCAGTATTTT. Translation gives CASRLSGGTSTDTQYF. Supplemented by reference TRBV7-2 and TRBJ2-3, the full variable domain reads GAGVSQSPSNKVTEKGKDVELRCDPISGHTALYWYRQSLGQGLEFLIYFQGNSAPDKSGLPSDRFSAERTGGSVSTLTIQRTQQEDSAVYLCASRLSGGTSTDTQYFGPGTRLTVL.

The chain links TRBV5-1 to TRBJ2-1, with TRBD1 matching 8 bases. The CDR3 covers 16 residues. Trimming at V came to 0 bases and at J to 8 bases, leaving 10 bases not matched to a gene. Germline V lookup: CDR1 SGHRS, CDR2 YFSETQ. This chain's CDR3 is CASSLEGTGIDHEQFF. Here the CDR3 DNA reads TGCGCCAGCAGCTTGGAAGGGACAGGCATTGACCATGAGCAGTTCTTC. The whole variable domain, remainder taken from reference TRBV5-1 and TRBJ2-1, is KAGVTQTPRYLIKTRGQQVTLSCSPISGHRSVSWYQQTPGQGLQFLFEYFSETQRNKGNFPGRFSGRQFSNSRSEMNVSTLELGDSALYLCASSLEGTGIDHEQFFGPGTRLTVL.

The chain carries TRBV7-2 and TRBJ1-2, with a weak D call TRBD1 (5 bases). Per germline, CDR1 SGHTA and CDR2 FQGNSA. This CDR3 spans 13 amino acids. Deletions cut 4 bases from V and 2 bases from J, with 8 bases between. CDR3 protein: CASSWPGNYGYTF. The CDR3 nucleotides read TGTGCCAGCAGCTGGCCAGGGAACTATGGCTACACCTTC.

This rearrangement joins TRBV6-1 to TRBJ1-6; the D gene is possibly TRBD1 (5 bases). The germline gives CDR1 MNHNS, CDR2 SASEGT. V lost 4 bases, J lost 0 bases, and 7 bases lay in between. This CDR3 spans 15 amino acids. This CDR3 is CASSVRDSYNSPLHF. The CDR3 DNA is TGTGCCAGCAGTGTCAGGGACTCCTATAATTCACCCCTCCACTTT.

This clone was seen repeatedly, ten times or more. The CDR3 is CASSIMGGSSNEQFF. The CDR3 DNA sequence: TGTGCCAGTAGTATTATGGGCGGGAGCTCAAATGAGCAGTTCTTC. The V call is TRBV19, the J call TRBJ2-1; the match to TRBD2 covers 7 bases. Germline trimming cut 3 bases from V and 7 bases from J; bases unmatched to any gene: 9. CDR3 length: 15 amino acids. Germline CDR1 is LNHDA and CDR2 is SQIVND (reference sequence). Full variable domain (outside the CDR3, taken from reference TRBV19 and TRBJ2-1): DGGITQSPKYLFRKEGQNVTLSCEQNLNHDAMYWYRQDPGQGLRLIYYSQIVNDFQKGDIAEGYSVSREKKESFPLTVTSAQKNPTAFYLCASSIMGGSSNEQFFGPGTRLTVL.

The gene calls are TRBV19 and TRBJ2-1; 10 nucleotides align to TRBD2. V lost 4 bases, J lost 10 bases, and 10 bases stayed unmatched. CDR1 and CDR2 from the germline V gene are LNHDA and SQIVND (reference sequence). This CDR3 has 15 amino acids. The CDR3 sequence is CASSTAAGGPGEQFF. In nucleotides, the CDR3 is TGTGCCAGTAGTACAGCAGCGGGAGGGCCCGGCGAGCAGTTCTTC.

This chain links TRBV28 with TRBJ1-5; 10 bases line up with TRBD1. Germline CDR1 and CDR2: MDHEN and SYDVKM. V lost 2 bases, J lost 5 bases, and 18 bases stayed unmatched. This CDR3 spans 20 amino acids. As DNA, the CDR3 is TGTGCCAGCAGTTTACTCGGGACAGGGGAACCGGGAGCGGTTGATCAGCCCCAGCATTTT. Protein: CASSLLGTGEPGAVDQPQHF.

The chain employs TRBV2 and TRBJ1-4, with TRBD1 matching 9 bases. The V gene end was trimmed by 2 bases and the J gene end by 4 bases; junction bases not matched to a gene: 5. CDR1 and CDR2 from the germline V gene are SNHLY and FYNNEI. The CDR3 sequence is 16 residues long. The DNA of the CDR3 is TGTGCCAGCAGTGAACAGGGACAGGGAGTTAATGAAAAACTGTTTTTT. Encoded protein: CASSEQGQGVNEKLFF.

The rearrangement uses TRBV9 and TRBJ2-7, with D perhaps matching TRBD1 (5 bases). CDR1 and CDR2 from the germline V gene are SGDLS and YYNGEE. The CDR3 totals 13 residues. V lost 0 bases, J lost 3 bases, and 7 bases lay in between. The CDR3, as DNA: TGTGCCAGCAGCGTAGCAGGGAACTACGAGCAGTACTTC. Translating it yields CASSVAGNYEQYF.